This T cell receptor (beta chain) was observed in a study of T cell responses to AZD1222 COVID-19 vaccine. About this clone: Its antigen is currently unknown.

With 1 base removed from V and 2 bases from J, the gap between germline ends came to 12 bases. The CDR3 loop spans 16 amino acids. In germline, CDR1 is LNHDA, CDR2 SQIVND (reference sequence). Assay used: immunoSEQ multiplex PCR; TCRdb lists only in-frame clones, some missing. The sample has more than 150,000 clones; 88% are singletons. Notes on the study in general: At baseline, just six AZD1222 recipients tested seropositive. None of the repertoires were sampled until the peak T cell response had passed.

The starting material was peripheral blood, obtained 28 days after the second AZD1222 dose. V usage is TRBV19 and J usage is TRBJ1-5; D unresolved. This clonotype originated in an adult who received the AZD1222 COVID-19 vaccine. The CDR3 protein is CASSIVVLRGNQPQHF. CDR3 in DNA: TGTGCCAGTAGTATAGTTGTCCTCAGAGGCAATCAGCCCCAGCATTTT.